This T cell receptor (beta chain) stems from a study of blood T cells in healthy people across ages. In its sample, this clonotype was seen a few times. Donor samples were obtained from healthy Caucasian individuals from Russia, aged about 6 to 100. The authors drew ten milliliters of peripheral blood from each donor. A sample-barcoded 5' primer and a J-beta primer mix were used in a second PCR of roughly 6 to 12 cycles. Each CDR3 protein gets one entry after TCRdb re-called the 5' RACE reads with MiXCR. Of roughly 1.7 million distinct CDR3 sequences detected, about 35% appear once; the ten largest clones hold 11%. Germline values: CDR1 SGHRS, CDR2 YFSETQ. The CDR3 covers 14 residues. V lost 5 bases, J lost 3 bases, and 7 bases stayed unmatched.

The chain employs TRBV5-1 and TRBJ2-5, with TRBD1 identical over 7 bases. The sequence came from a woman aged 25 to 39 in good health. The sequenced sample was blood. In DNA form, the CDR3 reads TGCGCCAGCAGTGGGACAGCCGGGAAAGAGACCCAGTACTTC. Translation: CASSGTAGKETQYF. The whole variable domain, remainder taken from reference TRBV5-1 and TRBJ2-5, is KAGVTQTPRYLIKTRGQQVTLSCSPISGHRSVSWYQQTPGQGLQFLFEYFSETQRNKGNFPGRFSGRQFSNSRSEMNVSTLELGDSALYLCASSGTAGKETQYFGPGTRLLVL.